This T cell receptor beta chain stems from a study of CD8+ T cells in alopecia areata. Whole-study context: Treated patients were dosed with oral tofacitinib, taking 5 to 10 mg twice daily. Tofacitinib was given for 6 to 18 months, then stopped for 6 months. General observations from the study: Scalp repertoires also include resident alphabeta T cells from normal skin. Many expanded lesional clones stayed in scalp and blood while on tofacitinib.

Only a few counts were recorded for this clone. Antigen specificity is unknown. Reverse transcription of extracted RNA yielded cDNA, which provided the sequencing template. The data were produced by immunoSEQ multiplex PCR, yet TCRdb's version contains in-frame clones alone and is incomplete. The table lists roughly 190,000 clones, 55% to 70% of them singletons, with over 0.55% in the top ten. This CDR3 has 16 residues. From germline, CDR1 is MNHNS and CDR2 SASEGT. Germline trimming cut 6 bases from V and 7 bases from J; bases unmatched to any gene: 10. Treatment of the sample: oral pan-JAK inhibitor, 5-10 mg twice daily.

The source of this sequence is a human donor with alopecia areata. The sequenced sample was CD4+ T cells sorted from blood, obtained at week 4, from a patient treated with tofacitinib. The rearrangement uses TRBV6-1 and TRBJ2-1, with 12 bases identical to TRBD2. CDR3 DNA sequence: TGTGCCAGCAGAGAATCTAGCGGGAGGGCGGGTAATGAGCAGTTCTTC. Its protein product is CASRESSGRAGNEQFF.